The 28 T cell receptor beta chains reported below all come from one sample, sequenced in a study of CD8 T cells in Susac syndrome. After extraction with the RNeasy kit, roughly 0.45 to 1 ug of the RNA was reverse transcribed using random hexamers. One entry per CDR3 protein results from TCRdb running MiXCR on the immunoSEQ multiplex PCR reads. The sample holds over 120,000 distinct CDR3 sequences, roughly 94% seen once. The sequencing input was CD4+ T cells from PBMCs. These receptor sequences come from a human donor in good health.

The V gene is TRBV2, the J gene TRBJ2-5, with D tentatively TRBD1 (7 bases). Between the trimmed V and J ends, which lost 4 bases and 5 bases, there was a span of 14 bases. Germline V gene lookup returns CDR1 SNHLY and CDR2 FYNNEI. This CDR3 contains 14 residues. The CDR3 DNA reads TGTGCCAGCAGTGGGGTGACAGGGAGGGAGACCCAGTACTTC. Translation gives CASSGVTGRETQYF.

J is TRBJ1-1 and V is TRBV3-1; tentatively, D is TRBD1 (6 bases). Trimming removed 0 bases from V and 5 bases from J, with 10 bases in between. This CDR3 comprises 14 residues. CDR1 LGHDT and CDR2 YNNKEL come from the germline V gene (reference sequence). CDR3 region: CASSQEQGMTEAFF. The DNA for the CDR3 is TGTGCCAGCAGCCAAGAGCAGGGGATGACTGAAGCTTTCTTT. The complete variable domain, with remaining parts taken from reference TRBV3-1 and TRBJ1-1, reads DTAVSQTPKYLVTQMGNDKSIKCEQNLGHDTMYWYKQDSKKFLKIMFSYNNKELIINETVPNRFSPKSPDKAHLNLHINSLELGDSAVYFCASSQEQGMTEAFFGQGTRLTVV.

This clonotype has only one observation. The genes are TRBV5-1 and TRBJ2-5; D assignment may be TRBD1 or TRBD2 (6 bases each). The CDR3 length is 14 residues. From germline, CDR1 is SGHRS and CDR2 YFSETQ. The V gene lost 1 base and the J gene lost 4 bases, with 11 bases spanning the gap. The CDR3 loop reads CASSLLQGGETQYF. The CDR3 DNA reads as TGCGCCAGCAGCTTGTTACAGGGAGGAGAGACCCAGTACTTC. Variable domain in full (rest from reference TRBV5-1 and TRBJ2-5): KAGVTQTPRYLIKTRGQQVTLSCSPISGHRSVSWYQQTPGQGLQFLFEYFSETQRNKGNFPGRFSGRQFSNSRSEMNVSTLELGDSALYLCASSLLQGGETQYFGPGTRLLVL.

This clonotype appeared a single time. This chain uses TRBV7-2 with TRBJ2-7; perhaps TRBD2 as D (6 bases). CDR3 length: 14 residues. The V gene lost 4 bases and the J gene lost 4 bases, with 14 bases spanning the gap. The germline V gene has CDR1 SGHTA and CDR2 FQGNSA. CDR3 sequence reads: CASSSPGGAYEQYF. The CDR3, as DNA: TGTGCCAGCAGCTCCCCCGGGGGTGCGTACGAGCAGTACTTC.

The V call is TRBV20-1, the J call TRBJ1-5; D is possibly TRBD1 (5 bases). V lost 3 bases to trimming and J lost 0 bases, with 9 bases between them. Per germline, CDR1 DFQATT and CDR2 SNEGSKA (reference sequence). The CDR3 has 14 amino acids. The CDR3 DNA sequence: TGCAGTGCTAGGACAGAGTATAGCAATCAGCCCCAGCATTTT. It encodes CSARTEYSNQPQHF.

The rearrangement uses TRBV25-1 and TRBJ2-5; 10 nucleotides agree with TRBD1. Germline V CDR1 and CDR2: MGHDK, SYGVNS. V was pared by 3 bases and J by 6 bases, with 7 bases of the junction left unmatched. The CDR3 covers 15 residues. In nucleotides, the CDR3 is TGTGCCAGCAGTGACGACAGGGGGCGAGAGCAGACCCAGTACTTC. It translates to CASSDDRGREQTQYF.

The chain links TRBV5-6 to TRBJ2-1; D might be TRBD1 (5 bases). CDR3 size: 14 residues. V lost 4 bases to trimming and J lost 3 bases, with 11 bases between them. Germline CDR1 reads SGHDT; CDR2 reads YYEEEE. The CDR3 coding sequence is TGTGCCAGCAGCCCGGACAATCTCTACAATGAGCAGTTCTTC. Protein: CASSPDNLYNEQFF.

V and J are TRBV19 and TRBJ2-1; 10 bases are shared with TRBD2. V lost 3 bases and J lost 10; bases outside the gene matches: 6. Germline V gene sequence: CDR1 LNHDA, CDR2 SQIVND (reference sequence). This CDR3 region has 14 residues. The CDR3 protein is CASSILAGEGEQFF. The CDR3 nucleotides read TGTGCCAGTAGTATTCTAGCGGGAGAAGGGGAGCAGTTCTTC.

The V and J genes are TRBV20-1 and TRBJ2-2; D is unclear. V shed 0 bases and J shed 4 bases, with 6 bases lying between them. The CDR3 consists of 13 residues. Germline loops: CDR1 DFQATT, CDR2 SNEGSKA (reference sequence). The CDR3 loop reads CSAREQTTGELFF. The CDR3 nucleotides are TGCAGTGCTAGAGAACAGACCACCGGGGAGCTGTTTTTT.

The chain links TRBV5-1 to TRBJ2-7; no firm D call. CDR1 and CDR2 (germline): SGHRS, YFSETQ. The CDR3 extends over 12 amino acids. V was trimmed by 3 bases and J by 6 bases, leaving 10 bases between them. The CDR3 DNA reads TGCGCCAGCAGCTCCCGTACCGGCGAGCAGTACTTC. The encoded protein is CASSSRTGEQYF.

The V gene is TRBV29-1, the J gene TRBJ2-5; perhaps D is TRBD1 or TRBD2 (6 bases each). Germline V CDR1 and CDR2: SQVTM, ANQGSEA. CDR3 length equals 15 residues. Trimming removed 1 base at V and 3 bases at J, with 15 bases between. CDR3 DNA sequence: TGCAGCGTTGAAGGTCCGGGGGCGCCTAAAGAGACCCAGTACTTC. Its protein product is CSVEGPGAPKETQYF.

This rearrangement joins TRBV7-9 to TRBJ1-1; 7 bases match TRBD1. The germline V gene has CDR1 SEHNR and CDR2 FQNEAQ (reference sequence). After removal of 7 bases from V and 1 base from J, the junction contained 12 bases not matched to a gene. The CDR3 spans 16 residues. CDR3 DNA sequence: TGTGCCAGCACCTCTCCTCGACAGGGCGCGAACACTGAAGCTTTCTTT. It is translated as CASTSPRQGANTEAFF. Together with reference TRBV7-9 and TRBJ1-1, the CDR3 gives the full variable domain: DTGVSQNPRHKITKRGQNVTFRCDPISEHNRLYWYRQTLGQGPEFLTYFQNEAQLEKSRLLSDRFSAERPKGSFSTLEIQRTEQGDSAMYLCASTSPRQGANTEAFFGQGTRLTVV.

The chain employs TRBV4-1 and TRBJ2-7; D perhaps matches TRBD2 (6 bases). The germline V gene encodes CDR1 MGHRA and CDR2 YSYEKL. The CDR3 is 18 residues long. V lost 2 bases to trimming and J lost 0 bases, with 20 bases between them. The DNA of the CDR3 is TGCGCCAGCAGCCAATCAAATCAGGGACTCAGAAGCTCCTACGAGCAGTACTTC. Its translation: CASSQSNQGLRSSYEQYF.

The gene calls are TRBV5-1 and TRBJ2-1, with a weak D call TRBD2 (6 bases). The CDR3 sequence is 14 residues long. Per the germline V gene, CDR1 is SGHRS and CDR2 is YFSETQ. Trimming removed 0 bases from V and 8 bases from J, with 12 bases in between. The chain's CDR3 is CASSLAFGGDEQFF. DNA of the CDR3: TGCGCCAGCAGCTTGGCCTTCGGCGGGGATGAGCAGTTCTTC.

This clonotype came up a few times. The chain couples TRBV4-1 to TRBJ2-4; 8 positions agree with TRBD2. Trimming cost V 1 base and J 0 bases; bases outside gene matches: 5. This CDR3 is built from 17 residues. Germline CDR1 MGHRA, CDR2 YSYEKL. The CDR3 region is CASSQGLAGGAKNIQYF. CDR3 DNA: TGCGCCAGCAGCCAAGGACTGGCGGGAGGAGCCAAAAACATTCAGTACTTC.

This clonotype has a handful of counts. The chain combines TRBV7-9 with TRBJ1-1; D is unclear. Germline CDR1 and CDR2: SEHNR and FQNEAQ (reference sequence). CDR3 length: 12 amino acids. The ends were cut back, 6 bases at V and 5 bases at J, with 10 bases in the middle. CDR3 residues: CASRPIGTEAFF. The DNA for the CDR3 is TGTGCCAGCAGACCAATCGGGACTGAAGCTTTCTTT.

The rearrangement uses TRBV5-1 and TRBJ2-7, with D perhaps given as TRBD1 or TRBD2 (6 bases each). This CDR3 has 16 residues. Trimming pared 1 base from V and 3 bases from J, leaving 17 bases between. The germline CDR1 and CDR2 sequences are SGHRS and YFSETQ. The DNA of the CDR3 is TGCGCCAGCAGCTTGCCCGGGGGCCAGAATATCTACGAGCAGTACTTC. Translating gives CASSLPGGQNIYEQYF.

CDR3 sequence (DNA): TGTGCCACCAGCAGAGGGGGAAAGGGGAACACCGGGGAGCTGTTTTTT. It translates to CATSRGGKGNTGELFF. The chain joins TRBV15 to TRBJ2-2; D uncertain. CDR1 is LNHNV, CDR2 YYDKDF, per germline (reference sequence). The CDR3 loop spans 16 amino acids. V lost 1 base and J 1 base, leaving 10 bases between the germline ends.

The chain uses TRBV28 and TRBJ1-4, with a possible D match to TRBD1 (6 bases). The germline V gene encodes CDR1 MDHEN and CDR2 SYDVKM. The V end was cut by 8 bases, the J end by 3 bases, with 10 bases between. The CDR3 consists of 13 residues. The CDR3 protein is CASGEGANEKLFF. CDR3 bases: TGTGCCAGCGGGGAGGGGGCTAATGAAAAACTGTTTTTT.

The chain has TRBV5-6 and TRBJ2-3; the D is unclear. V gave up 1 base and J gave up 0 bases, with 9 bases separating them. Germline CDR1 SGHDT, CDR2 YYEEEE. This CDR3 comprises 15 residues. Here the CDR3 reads CASSLRVVSTDTQYF. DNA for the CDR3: TGTGCCAGCAGCTTGCGGGTAGTAAGCACAGATACGCAGTATTTT. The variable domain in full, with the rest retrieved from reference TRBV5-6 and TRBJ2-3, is DAGVTQSPTHLIKTRGQQVTLRCSPKSGHDTVSWYQQALGQGPQFIFQYYEEEERQRGNFPDRFSGHQFPNYSSELNVNALLLGDSALYLCASSLRVVSTDTQYFGPGTRLTVL.

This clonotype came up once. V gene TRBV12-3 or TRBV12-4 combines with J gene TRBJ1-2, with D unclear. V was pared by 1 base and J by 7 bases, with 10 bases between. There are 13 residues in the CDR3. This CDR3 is CASSLGHRLGYTF. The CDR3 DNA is TGTGCCAGCAGTTTAGGTCACAGACTTGGCTACACCTTC.

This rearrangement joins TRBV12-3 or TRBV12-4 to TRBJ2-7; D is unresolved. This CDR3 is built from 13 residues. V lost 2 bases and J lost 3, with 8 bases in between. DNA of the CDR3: TGTGCCAGCAGTTTACGGCCCCACTACGAGCAGTACTTC. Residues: CASSLRPHYEQYF.

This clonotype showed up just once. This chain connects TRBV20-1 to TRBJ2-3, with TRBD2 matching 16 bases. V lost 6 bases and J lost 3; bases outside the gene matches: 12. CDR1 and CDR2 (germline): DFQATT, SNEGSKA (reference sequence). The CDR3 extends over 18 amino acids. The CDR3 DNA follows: TGCAGTGCAACCGTCGGGACTAGCGGGAGGGGGGGGACAGATACGCAGTATTTT. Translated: CSATVGTSGRGGTDTQYF.

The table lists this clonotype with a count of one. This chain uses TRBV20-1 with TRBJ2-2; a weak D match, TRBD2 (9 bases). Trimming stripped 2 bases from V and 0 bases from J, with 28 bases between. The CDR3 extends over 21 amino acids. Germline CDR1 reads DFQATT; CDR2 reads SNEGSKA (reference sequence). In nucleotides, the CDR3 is TGCAGTGCTAGACCTGCCTGGGACGGACAGGGACTAGCAGCGAACACCGGGGAGCTGTTTTTT. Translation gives CSARPAWDGQGLAANTGELFF.

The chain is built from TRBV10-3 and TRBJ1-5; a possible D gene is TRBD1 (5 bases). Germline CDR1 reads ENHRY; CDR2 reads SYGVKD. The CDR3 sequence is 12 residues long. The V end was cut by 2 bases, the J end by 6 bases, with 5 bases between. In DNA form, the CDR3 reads TGTGCCATCAGTGAGGGGGGTCAGCCCCAGCATTTT. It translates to CAISEGGQPQHF.

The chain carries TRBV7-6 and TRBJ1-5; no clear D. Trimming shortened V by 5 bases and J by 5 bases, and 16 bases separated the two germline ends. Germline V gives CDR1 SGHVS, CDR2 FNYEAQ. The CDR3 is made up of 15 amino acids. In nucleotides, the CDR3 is TGTGCCAGCAGCCCGAAGAGGAACAAACATCAGCCCCAGCATTTT. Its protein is CASSPKRNKHQPQHF. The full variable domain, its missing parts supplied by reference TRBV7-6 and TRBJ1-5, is GAGVSQSPRYKVTKRGQDVALRCDPISGHVSLYWYRQALGQGPEFLTYFNYEAQQDKSGLPNDRFSAERPEGSISTLTIQRTEQRDSAMYRCASSPKRNKHQPQHFGDGTRLSIL.

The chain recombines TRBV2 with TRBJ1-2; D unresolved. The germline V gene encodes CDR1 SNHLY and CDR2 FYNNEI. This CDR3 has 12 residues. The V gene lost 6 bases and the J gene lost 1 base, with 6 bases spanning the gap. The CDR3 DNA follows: TGTGCCAGCAGGCCGGTTAACTATGGCTACACCTTC. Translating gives CASRPVNYGYTF.

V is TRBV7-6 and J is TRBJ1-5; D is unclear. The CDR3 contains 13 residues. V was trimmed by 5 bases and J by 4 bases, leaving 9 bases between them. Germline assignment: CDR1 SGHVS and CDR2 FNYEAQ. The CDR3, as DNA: TGTGCCAGCAGCCCTACTCTTAATCAGCCCCAGCATTTT. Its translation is CASSPTLNQPQHF.